This T cell receptor beta chain comes out of a study of tumor-infiltrating lymphocytes in primary liver carcinoma. A word on this clonotype: The antigen remains undetermined. One end of the junction does not line up with germline, which may come from a read error.

Unsorted bulk tissue (about 19-33 mg) underwent RNA and DNA co-extraction. Tumor regions sampled: superior, inferior, left, right poles, and centre. The germline gives CDR1 SGHRS, CDR2 YFSETQ. The CDR3 consists of 18 residues. Making TCR beta cDNA involved approximately 0.5 ug total RNA and a constant-region primer. It was through three nested multiplex PCR rounds of slightly modified ARM-PCR that TCR beta libraries arose. The study ran its first two PCR rounds for approximately 10 cycles each, using TRBV1-TRBV30 forward primers and a C-beta reverse primer. TCRdb redid the calling of the multiplex PCR reads with MiXCR, one entry per CDR3 protein. The repertoire has roughly 91,000 distinct CDR3 sequences, approximately 68% of them found once; the top ten carry 9.5%. Broader study findings: Compared with blood, tumor repertoires held significantly more in their top 250 clones.

The TCR originated in an older woman with primary liver carcinoma and hepatitis B virus infection. Sample: liver tumor tissue from sampling region 5. Subset noted: tumor region T5, tumor centre. The chain recombines TRBV5-1 with TRBJ1-2, with 8 bases matching TRBD1. DNA for the CDR3: TGCGCCAGCAACTTGGATGGGGGGTTCGGACAGGGAATAGGTGGCTACACCTTC. Translating it yields CASNLDGGFGQGIGGYTF. The entire variable domain, with the rest obtained from reference TRBV5-1 and TRBJ1-2, is as follows: KAGVTQTPRYLIKTRGQQVTLSCSPISGHRSVSWYQQTPGQGLQFLFEYFSETQRNKGNFPGRFSGRQFSNSRSEMNVSTLELGDSALYLCASNLDGGFGQGIGGYTFGSGTRLTVV.